This T cell receptor (beta chain) was found in a study of blood T cell repertoires in COVID-19. Across the study: Spain, Italy and the United States supplied samples that represented acute and convalescent COVID-19. PBMCs, B-cell-depleted T cells, or T cells provided the cDNA or gDNA that made up the material.

Sequencing used immunoSEQ multiplex PCR; TCRdb keeps in-frame clones, though not all of them. Among fewer than 55,000 clones listed, roughly 89% were seen once. Looked up from germline, CDR1 is GTSNPN and CDR2 is SVGIG (reference sequence). The V and J ends lost 3 bases and 7 bases, in that order; junction bases with no gene match: 6. The CDR3 covers 13 residues. The clonotype originates from a man aged 45-65 years with acute or convalescent COVID-19. The V and J genes are TRBV30 and TRBJ1-5, with 7 bases that match TRBD1. Sequencing was carried out using peripheral blood. The CDR3 bases are TGTGCCTGGAGCACAGGGGACCGGCAGCCCCAGCATTTT. Its translation: CAWSTGDRQPQHF.